This T cell receptor beta chain comes out of a study of response to subunit inactivated influenza vaccine. General study findings and limits: There was a suggestion from the authors that each seasonal influenza vaccination recruits few new T cells.

One entry per CDR3 protein results from TCRdb running MiXCR on the RT-PCR reads. This sample has approximately 520,000 distinct CDR3 sequences, with 16% found just once. Germline V CDR1 and CDR2: DFQATT, SNEGSKA (reference sequence). V lost 5 bases to trimming and J lost 4 bases, with 17 bases between them. There are 14 residues in the CDR3. In the case of this clonotype: Its target is unknown.

The sample was CD4+ T cells sorted from PBMCs, taken approximately 25 months after vaccination. This TCR was recovered from a man between 50 and 75 years old who received an inactivated influenza vaccine. The chain has TRBV20-1 and TRBJ2-5; the D gene is possibly TRBD1 (6 bases). The DNA of the CDR3 is TGCAGTGCTGAACAGGGTCCTCGGCGAGAGACCCAGTACTTC. Its protein product is CSAEQGPRRETQYF.